This T cell receptor (beta chain) was sequenced during a study of blood T cell repertoires in COVID-19. The data were produced by immunoSEQ multiplex PCR, yet TCRdb's version contains in-frame clones alone and is incomplete. This sample yields around 250,000 clones, of which approximately 82% are seen a single time; roughly 4.7% belongs to the top ten. Participants, roughly 18 to 90 years old, spanned fewer than 30 US areas. The table lists this clone with a few counts. Trimming shortened V by 2 bases and J by 10 bases, and 12 bases separated the two germline ends. This CDR3 has 14 residues. CDR1 SGHDN and CDR2 FVKESK come from the germline V gene.

The sequence was collected from a man between 35 and 55 years old who had been exposed to COVID-19. The sample taken for sequencing was PBMCs or T cells enriched from blood (not recorded which). The J gene is TRBJ1-6, the V gene TRBV14, with D maybe TRBD1 (6 bases). DNA of the CDR3: TGTGCCAGCAGCCAATTTCAGGGGCACTCACCCCTCCACTTT. Amino acids: CASSQFQGHSPLHF.